This is a list of T cell receptor beta chains from one sample in a study of T-cell memory formation after mild COVID-19. TCRdb used MiXCR to reprocess the 5' RACE reads, holding one entry per CDR3 protein. Of approximately 250,000 distinct CDR3 sequences listed, just over 15% are singletons. Sequencing was performed on PBMCs or a T cell subset sorted from them (not recorded which). All receptors derive from an adult woman who had mild COVID-19 (a few samples of this study predate the infection). Cell type and time point are not known. Each CDR3 is given with its conserved first and last residue. The size field is filled for only some rows; it gives once, few, many or a size class.

J	size	V	CDR3
TRBJ1-1	NA	TRBV30	CAWGPGLRDTEAFF
TRBJ1-1	few	TRBV12-3/TRBV12-4	CASSLARDRLKAFF
TRBJ2-3	NA	TRBV12-3/TRBV12-4	CASISRAGGRFTDTQYF
TRBJ1-1	many	TRBV6-2/TRBV6-3	CASSHPGWGAPNTEAFF
TRBJ2-7	NA	TRBV3-1	CASSPSLAGATYEQYF
TRBJ1-2	few	TRBV12-3/TRBV12-4	CASSRSTGQGDGYTF
TRBJ2-3	few	TRBV12-3/TRBV12-4	CASSLGGGGKYTQYF
TRBJ1-3	few	TRBV7-3	CASSSPGNTIYF
TRBJ2-1	NA	TRBV18	CASSQGLAGGSGYNEQFF
TRBJ2-1	few	TRBV4-2	CASSQEVAGGMDEQFF
TRBJ1-1	NA	TRBV6-5	CASSYSSGQVKAFF
TRBJ2-3	NA	TRBV7-3	CASSLASGGGPTDTQYF
TRBJ2-1	many	TRBV27	CATAAQGRSYNEQFF
TRBJ2-1	few	TRBV20-1	CSAIVGIHNEQFF
TRBJ1-1	NA	TRBV27	CASSLSFGGAEAFF
TRBJ2-2	NA	TRBV7-3	CASSPLAGRYTGELFF
TRBJ2-5	NA	TRBV24-1	CATSLRGPGETQYF
TRBJ2-7	NA	TRBV5-1	CASRVREASYEQYF
TRBJ2-7	NA	TRBV5-6	CASFSGQEDYEQYF
TRBJ2-6	many	TRBV15	CATSRDYPGQTGAGANVLTF
TRBJ1-3	many	TRBV7-2	CASSLHRQGPGNTIYF
TRBJ2-7	NA	TRBV19	CASMAQGADEQYF
TRBJ2-5	few	TRBV7-9	CASSLAGTSQETQYF
TRBJ2-7	NA	TRBV6-6	CASRTGGLGYEQYF
TRBJ2-1	NA	TRBV4-1	CASSLLMASGGPNEEFF
TRBJ2-2	NA	TRBV5-1	CASNPTGVTGELFF
TRBJ2-3	NA	TRBV5-1	CASSLASYPGTDTQYF
TRBJ1-5	NA	TRBV28	CASSPFGGLQPQHF
TRBJ2-3	few	TRBV5-4	CASSLAAGTSTDTQYF
TRBJ2-5	NA	TRBV20-1	CSASGSWETQYF
TRBJ2-1	many	TRBV11-3	CASSPSGDLYNEQFF